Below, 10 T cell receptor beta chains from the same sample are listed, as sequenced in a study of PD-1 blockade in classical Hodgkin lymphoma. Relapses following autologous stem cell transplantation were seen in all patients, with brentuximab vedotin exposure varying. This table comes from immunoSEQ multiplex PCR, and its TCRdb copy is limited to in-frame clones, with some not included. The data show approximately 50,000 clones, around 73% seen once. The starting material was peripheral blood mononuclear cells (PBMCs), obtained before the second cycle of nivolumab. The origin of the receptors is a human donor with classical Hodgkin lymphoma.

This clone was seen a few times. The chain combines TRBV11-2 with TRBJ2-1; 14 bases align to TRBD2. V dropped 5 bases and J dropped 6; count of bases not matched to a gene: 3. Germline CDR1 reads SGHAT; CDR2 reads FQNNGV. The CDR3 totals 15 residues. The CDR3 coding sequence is TGTGCCAGCAGCACGACTAGCGGGAGGGTCAATGAGCAGTTCTTC. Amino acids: CASSTTSGRVNEQFF.

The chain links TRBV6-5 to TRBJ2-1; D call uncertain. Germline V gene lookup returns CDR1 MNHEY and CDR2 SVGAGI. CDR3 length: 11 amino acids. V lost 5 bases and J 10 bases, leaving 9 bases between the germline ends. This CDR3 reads CASSSRGEQFF. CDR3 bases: TGTGCCAGCAGTAGCCGAGGCGAGCAGTTCTTC.

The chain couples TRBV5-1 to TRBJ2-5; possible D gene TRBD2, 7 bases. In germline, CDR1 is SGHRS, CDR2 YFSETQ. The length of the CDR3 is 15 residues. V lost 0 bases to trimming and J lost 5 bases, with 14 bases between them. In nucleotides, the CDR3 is TGCGCCAGCAGCTTGGCCTGGGGGGGCCTCGAGACCCAGTACTTC. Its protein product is CASSLAWGGLETQYF. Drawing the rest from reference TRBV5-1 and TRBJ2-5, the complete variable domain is KAGVTQTPRYLIKTRGQQVTLSCSPISGHRSVSWYQQTPGQGLQFLFEYFSETQRNKGNFPGRFSGRQFSNSRSEMNVSTLELGDSALYLCASSLAWGGLETQYFGPGTRLLVL.

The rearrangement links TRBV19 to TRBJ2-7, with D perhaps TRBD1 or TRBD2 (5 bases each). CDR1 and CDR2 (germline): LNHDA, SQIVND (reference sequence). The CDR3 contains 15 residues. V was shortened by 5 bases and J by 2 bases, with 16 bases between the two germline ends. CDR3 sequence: CASSSPGTVTYEQYF. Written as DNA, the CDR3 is TGTGCCAGTAGTTCTCCCGGGACGGTAACCTACGAGCAGTACTTC.

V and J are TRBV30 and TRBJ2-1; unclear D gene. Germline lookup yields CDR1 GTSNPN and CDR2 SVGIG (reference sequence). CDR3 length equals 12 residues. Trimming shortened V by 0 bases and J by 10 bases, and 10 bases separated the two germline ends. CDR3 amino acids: CAWSVLSVEQFF. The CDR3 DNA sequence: TGTGCCTGGAGTGTACTTTCCGTCGAGCAGTTCTTC.

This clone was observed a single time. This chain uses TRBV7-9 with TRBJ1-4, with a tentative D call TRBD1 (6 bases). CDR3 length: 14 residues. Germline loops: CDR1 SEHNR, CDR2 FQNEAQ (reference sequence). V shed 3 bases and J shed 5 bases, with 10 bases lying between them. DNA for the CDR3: TGTGCCAGCAGCTTCTGGACAGAAAATGAAAAACTGTTTTTT. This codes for CASSFWTENEKLFF.

DNA of the CDR3: TGTGCCAGCGGGAGGACAGGGTCCCCCTACGAGCAGTACTTC. It codes for CASGRTGSPYEQYF. The rearrangement links TRBV28 to TRBJ2-7; 8 nucleotides agree with TRBD1. V lost 8 bases, J lost 2 bases, and 8 bases stayed unmatched. From germline, CDR1 is MDHEN and CDR2 SYDVKM. This CDR3 is 14 amino acids long.

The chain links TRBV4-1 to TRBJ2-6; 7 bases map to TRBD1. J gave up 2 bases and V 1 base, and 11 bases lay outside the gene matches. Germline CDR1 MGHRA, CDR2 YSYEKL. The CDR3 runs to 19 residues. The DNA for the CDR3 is TGCGCCAGCAGCCAAGTCACAGGGGAAACCTATCCTGGGGCCAACGTCCTGACTTTC. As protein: CASSQVTGETYPGANVLTF.

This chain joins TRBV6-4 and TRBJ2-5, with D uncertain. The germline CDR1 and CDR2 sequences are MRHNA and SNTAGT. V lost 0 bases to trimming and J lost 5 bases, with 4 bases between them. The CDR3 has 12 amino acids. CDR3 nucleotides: TGTGCCAGCAGTGACTCAACGGAGACCCAGTACTTC. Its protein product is CASSDSTETQYF.

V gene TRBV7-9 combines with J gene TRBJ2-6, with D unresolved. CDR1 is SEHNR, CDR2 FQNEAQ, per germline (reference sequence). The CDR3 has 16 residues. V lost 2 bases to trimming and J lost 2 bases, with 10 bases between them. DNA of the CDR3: TGTGCCAGCAGCTTAAGTGGTATCCCTGGGGCCAACGTCCTGACTTTC. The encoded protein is CASSLSGIPGANVLTF.